This TCR beta chain was identified during a study of identifying expanded T cells in peripheral blood. Study conclusions and caveats: Over approximately two and four weeks, about 15 and 18 clones changed, versus approximately 1.2 between replicates. Approximately two-week clone count variance significantly increased as total template count grew.

Details on this clone: Its target is not known.

Sequencing was performed with immunoSEQ multiplex PCR; in TCRdb, only in-frame clones are kept and a portion is missing. The sample has approximately 81,000 clones, roughly 89% seen once; the top ten hold around 19%. This clonotype was sampled from a person aged 18 to 70 in good health. Sequencing was performed on blood.

This CDR3 is CASSLAGRDRGNEQFF. DNA of the CDR3: TGCGCCAGCAGCTTGGCGGGACGGGACAGGGGCAATGAGCAGTTCTTC. This chain joins TRBV5-1 and TRBJ2-1; 10 nucleotides agree with TRBD1. This CDR3 has 16 amino acids. Germline V CDR1 and CDR2: SGHRS, YFSETQ. V shed 0 bases, J shed 6 bases, and the junction held 6 bases outside the gene matches. The whole variable domain, filled in from reference TRBV5-1 and TRBJ2-1, reads KAGVTQTPRYLIKTRGQQVTLSCSPISGHRSVSWYQQTPGQGLQFLFEYFSETQRNKGNFPGRFSGRQFSNSRSEMNVSTLELGDSALYLCASSLAGRDRGNEQFFGPGTRLTVL.